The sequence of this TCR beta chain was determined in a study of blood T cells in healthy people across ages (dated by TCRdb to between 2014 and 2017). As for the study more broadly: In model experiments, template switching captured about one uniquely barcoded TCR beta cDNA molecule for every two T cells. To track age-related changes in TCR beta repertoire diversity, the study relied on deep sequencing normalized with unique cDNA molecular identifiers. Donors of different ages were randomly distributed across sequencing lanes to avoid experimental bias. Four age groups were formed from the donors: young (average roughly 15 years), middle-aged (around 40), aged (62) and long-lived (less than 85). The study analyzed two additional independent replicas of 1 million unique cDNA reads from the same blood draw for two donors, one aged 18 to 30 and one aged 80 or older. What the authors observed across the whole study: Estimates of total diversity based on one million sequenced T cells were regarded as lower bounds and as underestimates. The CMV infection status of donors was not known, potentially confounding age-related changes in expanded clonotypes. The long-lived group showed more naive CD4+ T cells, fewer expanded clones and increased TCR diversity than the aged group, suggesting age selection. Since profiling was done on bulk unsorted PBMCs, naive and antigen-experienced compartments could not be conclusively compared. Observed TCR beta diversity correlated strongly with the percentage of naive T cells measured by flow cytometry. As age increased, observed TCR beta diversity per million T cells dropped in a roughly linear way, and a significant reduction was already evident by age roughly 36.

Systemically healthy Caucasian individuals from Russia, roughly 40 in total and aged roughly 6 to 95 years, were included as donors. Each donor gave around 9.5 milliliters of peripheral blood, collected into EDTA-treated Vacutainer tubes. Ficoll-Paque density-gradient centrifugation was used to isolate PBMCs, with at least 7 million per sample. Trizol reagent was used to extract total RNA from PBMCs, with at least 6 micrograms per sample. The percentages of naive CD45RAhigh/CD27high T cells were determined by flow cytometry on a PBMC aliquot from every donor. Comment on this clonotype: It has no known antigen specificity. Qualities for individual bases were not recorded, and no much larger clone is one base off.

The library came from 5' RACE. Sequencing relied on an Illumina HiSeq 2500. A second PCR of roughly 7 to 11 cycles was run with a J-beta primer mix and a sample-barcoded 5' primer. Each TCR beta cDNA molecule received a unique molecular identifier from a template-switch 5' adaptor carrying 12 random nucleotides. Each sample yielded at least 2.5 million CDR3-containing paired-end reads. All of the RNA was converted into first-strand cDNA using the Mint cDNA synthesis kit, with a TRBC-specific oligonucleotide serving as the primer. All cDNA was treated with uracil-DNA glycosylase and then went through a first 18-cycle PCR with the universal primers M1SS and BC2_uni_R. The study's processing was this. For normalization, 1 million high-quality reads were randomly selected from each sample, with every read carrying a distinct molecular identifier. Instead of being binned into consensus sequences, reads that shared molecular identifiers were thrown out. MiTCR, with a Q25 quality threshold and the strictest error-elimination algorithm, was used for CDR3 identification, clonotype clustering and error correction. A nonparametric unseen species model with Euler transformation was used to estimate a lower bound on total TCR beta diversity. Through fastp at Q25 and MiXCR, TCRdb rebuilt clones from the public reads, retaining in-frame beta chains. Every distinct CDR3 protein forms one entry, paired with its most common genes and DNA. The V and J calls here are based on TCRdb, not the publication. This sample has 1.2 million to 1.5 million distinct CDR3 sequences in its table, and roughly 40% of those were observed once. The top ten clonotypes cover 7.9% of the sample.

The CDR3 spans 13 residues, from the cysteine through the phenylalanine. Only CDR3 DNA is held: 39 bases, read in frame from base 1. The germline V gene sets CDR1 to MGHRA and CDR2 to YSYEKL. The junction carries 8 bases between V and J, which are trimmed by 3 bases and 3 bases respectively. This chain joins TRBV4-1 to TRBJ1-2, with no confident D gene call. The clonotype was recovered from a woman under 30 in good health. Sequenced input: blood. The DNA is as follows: TGCGCCAGCAGCCAGCTAACGGACTATGGCTACACCTTC. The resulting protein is CASSQLTDYGYTF.